Below, 22 T cell receptor beta chains from the same sample are listed, as sequenced in a study of T cell responses to AZD1222 COVID-19 vaccine. TCRdb keeps only in-frame clones here, not all; method: immunoSEQ multiplex PCR. The repertoire holds more than 150,000 clones, with approximately 90% as singletons. The sample here was peripheral blood, taken after recovery from COVID-19. The receptors derive from an adult who had recovered from COVID-19.

The CDR3 here is CASSKTGVYEQYF. The DNA of the CDR3 is TGTGCCAGCAGCAAGACAGGGGTCTACGAGCAGTACTTC. The chain couples TRBV5-6 to TRBJ2-7, with 8 bases fitting TRBD1. The CDR3 runs 13 residues. Trimming cost V 4 bases and J 3 bases; bases outside gene matches: 3. Germline values: CDR1 SGHDT, CDR2 YYEEEE.

The J gene is TRBJ2-7, the V gene TRBV2; weak D call: TRBD1 (5 bases). Looked up from germline, CDR1 is SNHLY and CDR2 is FYNNEI. The CDR3 length is 14 residues. V was clipped by 4 bases and J by 2 bases, with 12 bases between them. The CDR3 DNA is TGTGCCAGCAGTGCCCAGGGCGACCCCTACGAGCAGTACTTC. Translating it yields CASSAQGDPYEQYF. Filled out from reference TRBV2 and TRBJ2-7, the complete variable domain reads EPEVTQTPSHQVTQMGQEVILRCVPISNHLYFYWYRQILGQKVEFLVSFYNNEISEKSEIFDDQFSVERPDGSNFTLKIRSTKLEDSAMYFCASSAQGDPYEQYFGPGTRLTVT.

The gene calls are TRBV6-2 or TRBV6-3 and TRBJ1-1; D not resolved. Germline CDR1 MNHEY, CDR2 SVGEGT. The CDR3 extends over 18 amino acids. The ends were cut back, 0 bases at V and 0 bases at J, with 17 bases in the middle. The CDR3: CASSYSSRRLTLNTEAFF. CDR3 nucleotide sequence: TGTGCCAGCAGTTACTCGAGTCGGAGACTCACCTTGAACACTGAAGCTTTCTTT.

This clone was seen just once. This chain uses TRBV11-3 with TRBJ2-5; 10 bases map to TRBD2. There are 14 residues in the CDR3. CDR1 and CDR2 from the germline V gene are SGHNT and YENEEA. V gave up 9 bases and J gave up 4 bases; unmatched junction bases: 8. This chain's CDR3 is CASSGGYTGETQYF. CDR3 DNA sequence: TGTGCCAGTAGCGGGGGGTACACGGGAGAGACCCAGTACTTC.

The chain is built from TRBV7-2 and TRBJ2-2; possible D gene TRBD2, 7 bases. V was clipped by 11 bases and J by 1 base, with 17 bases between them. From germline, CDR1 is SGHTA and CDR2 FQGNSA. The CDR3 sequence is 15 residues long. CDR3 nucleotides: TGTGCCGGGGGGGCAGGGAGGATGAACACCGGGGAGCTGTTTTTT. Translating gives CAGGAGRMNTGELFF.

V usage is TRBV14 and J usage is TRBJ2-7, with 10 bases identical to TRBD1. Trimming took 4 bases from V and 6 from J; bases not matched to a gene: 6. This CDR3 is 14 amino acids long. The V gene's germline CDR1 is SGHDN and CDR2 FVKESK. DNA of the CDR3: TGTGCCAGCAGCCTGGGACAGGGGTTCGGCGAGCAGTACTTC. This sequence encodes CASSLGQGFGEQYF.

The V gene is TRBV19, the J gene TRBJ2-1; D is tentatively TRBD1 or TRBD2 (5 bases each). CDR1 and CDR2 from the germline V gene are LNHDA and SQIVND (reference sequence). The V gene lost 6 bases and the J gene lost 7 bases, with 22 bases spanning the gap. The CDR3 is 16 residues long. The CDR3 protein is CASSGPGPLDRNEQFF. The CDR3 DNA is TGTGCCAGTAGCGGGCCGGGACCCTTGGACCGAAATGAGCAGTTCTTC.

The chain joins TRBV11-2 to TRBJ2-7; no reliable D call. V was clipped by 2 bases and J by 2 bases, with 10 bases between them. From germline, CDR1 is SGHAT and CDR2 FQNNGV. The CDR3 consists of 14 residues. The CDR3 DNA follows: TGTGCCAGCAGCTTATCCCCAGGACCCTACGAGCAGTACTTC. Protein product: CASSLSPGPYEQYF.

This chain connects TRBV14 to TRBJ2-7; D unclear. Per the germline V gene, CDR1 is SGHDN and CDR2 is FVKESK. The V and J ends lost 7 bases and 4 bases respectively, with 14 bases between them. The length of the CDR3 is 13 residues. This CDR3 reads CASTHQLGYEQYF. The DNA of the CDR3 is TGTGCCAGCACCCACCAATTGGGATACGAGCAGTACTTC.

J is TRBJ2-2 and V is TRBV7-2, with a weak D call TRBD1 (6 bases). V lost 3 bases, J lost 7 bases, and 15 bases lay in between. Germline V gene sequence: CDR1 SGHTA, CDR2 FQGNSA. This CDR3 has 15 residues. The CDR3 protein is CASSLSNRVGGELFF. The CDR3 DNA follows: TGTGCCAGCAGCTTGAGCAACAGGGTGGGCGGGGAGCTGTTTTTT.

V gene TRBV27 combines with J gene TRBJ2-7; the D is unclear. CDR1 and CDR2 (germline): MNHEY, SMNVEV (reference sequence). Trimming left V 3 bases short and J 5 bases short, with 5 bases between. This CDR3 spans 11 amino acids. This chain's CDR3 is CASSFRNEQYF. The CDR3 DNA follows: TGTGCCAGCAGTTTCCGAAACGAGCAGTACTTC.

This chain joins TRBV30 and TRBJ1-5; D gene uncertain. The germline V gene has CDR1 GTSNPN and CDR2 SVGIG (reference sequence). V was cut by 1 base and J by 4 bases, with 14 bases left in between. This CDR3 spans 15 amino acids. The CDR3 DNA is TGTGCCTGGAGTGCCTCTGACGAAAAGAATCAGCCCCAGCATTTT. This encodes CAWSASDEKNQPQHF.

The V gene is TRBV5-4, the J gene TRBJ1-4; D gene unclear. The ends were cut back, 1 base at V and 8 bases at J, with 15 bases in the middle. The V gene's germline CDR1 is SGHNT and CDR2 YYREEE (reference sequence). The CDR3 runs 15 residues. In nucleotides, the CDR3 is TGTGCCAGCAGCTTGAGGCCAGGACTAGGAGAAAAACTGTTTTTT. Protein sequence: CASSLRPGLGEKLFF.

This clone turned up a few times. CDR3 region: CASRPGQETGELFF. CDR3 DNA sequence: TGTGCCAGCAGACCCGGACAGGAGACCGGGGAGCTGTTTTTT. The chain employs TRBV6-5 and TRBJ2-2; 7 nucleotides align to TRBD1. CDR3 length: 14 amino acids. Germline assignment: CDR1 MNHEY and CDR2 SVGAGI. V shed 6 bases, J shed 5 bases, and the junction held 6 bases outside the gene matches.

This chain links TRBV18 with TRBJ1-3; TRBD1 matches at 7 bases. The CDR3 length is 16 residues. In germline, CDR1 is KGHSH, CDR2 LQKENI. Germline trimming cut 1 base from V and 4 bases from J; bases unmatched to any gene: 7. CDR3 loop: CASSPRRGQGGNTIYF. DNA for the CDR3: TGTGCCAGCTCACCACGGAGGGGGCAAGGAGGAAACACCATATATTTT.

This chain joins TRBV28 and TRBJ1-2; 8 bases fit TRBD1. Trimming cost V 7 bases and J 3 bases; bases outside gene matches: 7. The CDR3 runs 14 residues. Germline V gene lookup returns CDR1 MDHEN and CDR2 SYDVKM. The CDR3 DNA reads as TGTGCCAGCACCCTTGTGGACAGGGACTATGGCTACACCTTC. Encoded protein: CASTLVDRDYGYTF.

This rearrangement joins TRBV28 to TRBJ1-2, with D tentatively TRBD1 (6 bases). V was clipped by 3 bases and J by 0 bases, with 11 bases between them. CDR3 size: 15 residues. CDR1 and CDR2 from the germline V gene are MDHEN and SYDVKM. The CDR3 region has the DNA TGTGCCAGCAGTTTTGGGGCAGGGGCTAACTATGGCTACACCTTC. Translating gives CASSFGAGANYGYTF.

This clone was counted only a few times. This chain links TRBV28 with TRBJ1-6; D gene ambiguous. Germline CDR1 is MDHEN and CDR2 is SYDVKM. V lost 7 bases, J lost 12 bases, and 22 bases lay in between. The CDR3 loop spans 15 amino acids. CDR3 sequence reads: CASNSLTAGREPLHF. CDR3 sequence (DNA): TGTGCCAGCAACTCCCTGACGGCTGGTAGGGAACCCCTCCACTTT.

V and J are TRBV19 and TRBJ1-2; D ambiguous. V was clipped by 6 bases and J by 4 bases, with 18 bases between them. Germline V lookup: CDR1 LNHDA, CDR2 SQIVND (reference sequence). This CDR3 has 15 amino acids. DNA of the CDR3: TGTGCCAGTAGGGCCGGGGAGGCCTCCCTCTATGGCTACACCTTC. Translated, it gives CASRAGEASLYGYTF.

The CDR3: CASALGRVNTEAFF. The CDR3 bases are TGTGCTAGTGCCCTCGGCAGGGTGAACACTGAAGCTTTCTTT. J is TRBJ1-1 and V is TRBV12-5; D perhaps matches TRBD1 (5 bases). Germline CDR1 reads LGHNT; CDR2 reads FRNRAP. Trimming shortened V by 7 bases and J by 0 bases, and 12 bases separated the two germline ends. CDR3 length: 14 amino acids. The full variable domain, completed using reference TRBV12-5 and TRBJ1-1, is DARVTQTPRHKVTEMGQEVTMRCQPILGHNTVFWYRQTMMQGLELLAYFRNRAPLDDSGMPKDRFSAEMPDATLATLKIQPSEPRDSAVYFCASALGRVNTEAFFGQGTRLTVV.

The rearrangement links TRBV9 to TRBJ2-1, with D maybe TRBD2 (6 bases). Germline CDR1 reads SGDLS; CDR2 reads YYNGEE. Trimming took 0 bases from V and 6 from J, leaving 13 bases between them. This CDR3 is 15 amino acids long. The CDR3 DNA sequence: TGTGCCAGCAGCGTAGGGGACCGGGACTCCAATGAGCAGTTCTTC. It translates to CASSVGDRDSNEQFF.

In nucleotides, the CDR3 is TGTGCCAGCACTCTAGACCCTATCTCTGGAAACACCATATATTTT. Translation gives CASTLDPISGNTIYF. V is TRBV6-5 and J is TRBJ1-3; no definite D call. The CDR3 is made up of 15 amino acids. V lost 7 bases to trimming and J lost 0 bases, with 13 bases between them. Germline V gene sequence: CDR1 MNHEY, CDR2 SVGAGI.